This T cell receptor beta chain was identified during a study of cytotoxic CD8 clonotypes in ibrutinib-treated CLL. The table came from immunoSEQ multiplex PCR; TCRdb's copy has only in-frame clones and leaves some out. Of about 130,000 clones in the sample, 75% to 85% were seen once. Losses at the gene ends were 6 bases for V and 3 bases for J; bases not matched to a gene: 11. The CDR3 totals 16 residues. CDR1 is SGHTA, CDR2 FQGTGA, per germline. The specimen comprised PBMCs, sampled after 12 months of ibrutinib treatment. The chain is built from TRBV7-3 and TRBJ2-7; 10 bases are a match to TRBD2. The source of this sequence is a human donor with chronic lymphocytic leukemia. CDR3 sequence: CASSPAGTSGNYEQYF. CDR3 nucleotide sequence: TGTGCCAGCAGTCCGGCGGGAACTAGCGGGAACTACGAGCAGTACTTC. Variable domain in full (rest from reference TRBV7-3 and TRBJ2-7): GAGVSQTPSNKVTEKGKYVELRCDPISGHTALYWYRQSLGQGPEFLIYFQGTGAADDSGLPNDRFFAVRPEGSVSTLKIQRTERGDSAVYLCASSPAGTSGNYEQYFGPGTRLTVT.